The source of this T cell receptor beta chain is a study of CD8+CD57+ T cells in acquired aplastic anemia. This clonotype came up many times. Unmatched junction bases numbered 6, after V lost 5 bases and J lost 5 bases. Germline V lookup: CDR1 SGHAT, CDR2 FQNNGV. The CDR3 contains 16 residues. The TCR beta profiling, which covered VDJ combination and CDR3 sequence, was carried out using genomic DNA as the template. MiXCR was run by TCRdb on the reads, yielding one entry per CDR3 protein. The data show under 200,000 distinct CDR3 sequences, roughly 47% seen once. This clonotype was obtained from a human donor in good health. The V gene is TRBV11-2, the J gene TRBJ2-1; 13 nucleotides match TRBD2. The sequencing sample was made of sorted CD4+, CD8+, or CD8+CD57+ T cells (not recorded which) from PBMCs. CDR3 amino acids: CASSPQLAGGNNEQFF. The CDR3 nucleotides read TGTGCCAGCAGCCCCCAACTAGCGGGGGGGAACAATGAGCAGTTCTTC.